This T cell receptor (beta chain) was recorded in a study of blood T cell repertoires in COVID-19. This clone was detected only once. The data were produced by immunoSEQ multiplex PCR, yet TCRdb's version contains in-frame clones alone and is incomplete. The data hold over 150,000 clones, with more than 70% observed a single time. The V gene end was trimmed by 3 bases and the J gene end by 0 bases; junction bases not matched to a gene: 5. This CDR3 contains 16 residues. Per germline, CDR1 SEHNR and CDR2 FQNEAQ (reference sequence). The sequence came from a man younger than 35 with active or convalescent COVID-19. The source material was peripheral blood. The chain is built from TRBV7-9 and TRBJ2-3, with 8 bases lining up with TRBD1. CDR3 nucleotide sequence: TGTGCCAGCAGCTTCCGACAGGGGATTAGCACAGATACGCAGTATTTT. This encodes CASSFRQGISTDTQYF.